The 24 T cell receptor beta chains in this list originate from one sample, sequenced in a study of T cell changes during pregnancy in multiple sclerosis. Generated by immunoSEQ multiplex PCR, the TCRdb table keeps only in-frame clones and is missing some. The sample lists some 110,000 clones, around 93% occurring once. The sequencing used peripheral blood, collected after pregnancy. The receptor set was obtained from a female donor with multiple sclerosis, enrolled in a pregnancy study.

The J gene is TRBJ1-5, the V gene TRBV18; 10 bases fit TRBD1. Germline trimming cut 6 bases from V and 4 bases from J; bases unmatched to any gene: 3. The CDR3 is made up of 14 amino acids. Germline V gene lookup returns CDR1 KGHSH and CDR2 LQKENI. The CDR3 loop is CASSLDRGNQPQHF. The CDR3 nucleotides are TGTGCCAGCTCGCTGGACAGGGGGAATCAGCCCCAGCATTTT.

The chain is built from TRBV28 and TRBJ1-1; D unclear. Trimming stripped 7 bases from V and 0 bases from J, with 9 bases between. This CDR3 is built from 13 residues. The germline V gene has CDR1 MDHEN and CDR2 SYDVKM. The CDR3 region is CASKTGLNTEAFF. The CDR3 DNA reads as TGTGCCAGCAAAACGGGGTTGAACACTGAAGCTTTCTTT.

The rearrangement links TRBV27 to TRBJ1-3; tentative D call: TRBD1 (5 bases). The CDR3 runs 15 residues. Trimming left V 6 bases short and J 0 bases short, with 12 bases between. Germline CDR1 reads MNHEY; CDR2 reads SMNVEV (reference sequence). As DNA, the CDR3 is TGTGCCAGCAGATTGGACACTACCTCTGGAAACACCATATATTTT. It translates to CASRLDTTSGNTIYF.

The rearrangement links TRBV28 to TRBJ2-3; TRBD1 matches at 9 bases. The junction had 6 bases not matched to a gene; V was cut back by 8 bases and J by 6 bases. The CDR3 runs 13 residues. From germline, CDR1 is MDHEN and CDR2 SYDVKM. CDR3 amino acids: CASLQGASDTQYF. The CDR3 DNA follows: TGTGCCAGCCTACAGGGGGCGTCTGATACGCAGTATTTT. The variable domain in full, completed from reference TRBV28 and TRBJ2-3, reads DVKVTQSSRYLVKRTGEKVFLECVQDMDHENMFWYRQDPGLGLRLIYFSYDVKMKEKGDIPEGYSVSREKKERFSLILESASTNQTSMYLCASLQGASDTQYFGPGTRLTVL.

The chain joins TRBV10-1 to TRBJ2-7; 8 nucleotides agree with TRBD2. V gave up 8 bases and J gave up 2 bases; unmatched junction bases: 2. Germline assignment: CDR1 WNHNN and CDR2 SYGVQD (reference sequence). This CDR3 is built from 12 residues. The CDR3 DNA reads as TGCGCCAGCGGGACTAGACCCTACGAGCAGTACTTC. Amino acid sequence: CASGTRPYEQYF.

A few counts support this clone. The rearrangement joins TRBV7-7 to TRBJ1-4, with unresolved D. The CDR3 is 14 residues long. Germline V gene data show CDR1 as SSHAT and CDR2 as FNYEAQ (reference sequence). V was pared by 5 bases and J by 4 bases, with 11 bases between. As DNA, the CDR3 is TGTGCCAGCAGCCCCGGAGGATTTAATGAAAAACTGTTTTTT. This translates into CASSPGGFNEKLFF.

The rearrangement links TRBV10-3 to TRBJ2-5; D is ambiguous. CDR1 and CDR2 from the germline V gene are ENHRY and SYGVKD. V was pared by 0 bases and J by 4 bases, with 9 bases between. CDR3 length: 14 amino acids. The CDR3, as DNA: TGTGCCATCAGTGAGTCAGAACACCCAGAGACCCAGTACTTC. As protein: CAISESEHPETQYF.

The rearrangement uses TRBV27 and TRBJ1-1; a possible D gene is TRBD1 (5 bases). The CDR3 spans 15 residues. The ends were cut back, 3 bases at V and 3 bases at J, with 14 bases in the middle. The V gene's germline CDR1 is MNHEY and CDR2 SMNVEV (reference sequence). The CDR3 sequence: CASSLGRAPDTEAFF. Written as DNA, the CDR3 is TGTGCCAGCAGTTTGGGCAGGGCTCCGGACACTGAAGCTTTCTTT.

The chain has TRBV19 and TRBJ2-1; 8 bases fit TRBD1. The CDR3 length is 14 residues. With V trimmed by 3 bases and J by 9 bases, 7 bases remained unmatched. Germline loops: CDR1 LNHDA, CDR2 SQIVND (reference sequence). The chain's CDR3 is CASSITGGTGEQFF. The CDR3 nucleotides read TGTGCCAGTAGTATTACAGGGGGAACAGGTGAGCAGTTCTTC.

This clone has only one observation. The rearrangement joins TRBV18 to TRBJ2-3; maybe TRBD2 (6 bases). The ends were cut back, 6 bases at V and 0 bases at J, with 13 bases in the middle. Germline values: CDR1 KGHSH, CDR2 LQKENI. The CDR3 spans 15 residues. CDR3 in amino acids: CASSIQRASTDTQYF. In DNA form, the CDR3 reads TGTGCCAGCTCGATTCAGCGGGCAAGCACAGATACGCAGTATTTT. Complete variable domain (other parts from reference TRBV18 and TRBJ2-3): NAGVMQNPRHLVRRRGQEARLRCSPMKGHSHVYWYRQLPEEGLKFMVYLQKENIIDESGMPKERFSAEFPKEGPSILRIQQVVRGDSAAYFCASSIQRASTDTQYFGPGTRLTVL.

The chain recombines TRBV9 with TRBJ2-6; 7 bases map to TRBD1. Trimming cost V 2 bases and J 2 bases; bases outside gene matches: 4. This CDR3 comprises 16 residues. From germline, CDR1 is SGDLS and CDR2 YYNGEE. The CDR3 DNA sequence: TGTGCCAGCAGCGTCCTCCAGGGGGCTGGGGCCAACGTCCTGACTTTC. This sequence encodes CASSVLQGAGANVLTF.

Regarding this clone: In the same sample, other DNA sequences code for this CDR3. The chain has TRBV6-5 and TRBJ1-2; 7 bases are a match to TRBD1. In germline, CDR1 is MNHEY, CDR2 SVGAGI. Losses at the gene ends were 3 bases for V and 8 bases for J; bases not matched to a gene: 6. The CDR3 loop spans 13 amino acids. This chain's CDR3 is CASSYTGERGYTF. CDR3 DNA: TGTGCCAGCAGTTATACAGGGGAACGAGGCTACACCTTC.

This clone was detected only a few times. The rearrangement links TRBV30 to TRBJ1-1, with 11 bases fitting TRBD1. The CDR3 is 13 amino acids. The germline V gene encodes CDR1 GTSNPN and CDR2 SVGIG (reference sequence). The V gene end was trimmed by 5 bases and the J gene end by 5 bases; junction bases not matched to a gene: 4. The CDR3: CAWRDRGYTEAFF. DNA of the CDR3: TGTGCCTGGCGGGACAGGGGGTATACTGAAGCTTTCTTT.

This chain joins TRBV6-5 and TRBJ2-1; 15 nucleotides line up with TRBD2. This CDR3 is built from 14 residues. Germline trimming cut 6 bases from V and 11 bases from J; bases unmatched to any gene: 5. CDR1 is MNHEY and CDR2 is SVGAGI in the germline V gene. Written as DNA, the CDR3 is TGTGCCAGCAGCCCCGGACTAGCGGGAGGGCAGCAGTTCTTC. Translation gives CASSPGLAGGQQFF.

J is TRBJ2-5 and V is TRBV28; TRBD2 matches 7 bases. Germline V gene lookup returns CDR1 MDHEN and CDR2 SYDVKM. V was pared by 3 bases and J by 4 bases, with 14 bases of the junction left unmatched. The CDR3 length is 17 residues. Written as DNA, the CDR3 is TGTGCCAGCAGTTTCCCCATTACTAGCGTTGTGGGAGAGACCCAGTACTTC. Translated: CASSFPITSVVGETQYF.

The CDR3 bases are TGCGCCAGCAGCTACGGCCTGTTCGTCCAGACTCCAGATACGCAGTATTTT. Protein product: CASSYGLFVQTPDTQYF. The V and J genes are TRBV5-1 and TRBJ2-3; no clear D gene. Per the germline V gene, CDR1 is SGHRS and CDR2 is YFSETQ. The CDR3 spans 17 residues. Trimming stripped 3 bases from V and 4 bases from J, with 21 bases between.

The CDR3 spells CASSLLAGVGEQFF. The CDR3 DNA follows: TGTGCCAGCAGCTTACTAGCGGGAGTGGGTGAGCAGTTCTTC. The chain carries TRBV2 and TRBJ2-1, with 11 bases identical to TRBD2. The CDR3 is 14 residues long. V lost 6 bases to trimming and J lost 9 bases; unmatched junction nucleotides: 7. Germline CDR1 reads SNHLY; CDR2 reads FYNNEI.

V usage is TRBV19 and J usage is TRBJ2-1, with 9 bases that match TRBD2. Germline V gene sequence: CDR1 LNHDA, CDR2 SQIVND (reference sequence). V gave up 6 bases and J gave up 3 bases; unmatched junction bases: 3. The CDR3 is made up of 14 amino acids. CDR3 coding DNA: TGTGCCAGTAGCCCTAGCGGGATCTACAATGAGCAGTTCTTC. It encodes CASSPSGIYNEQFF.

V and J are TRBV30 and TRBJ2-1; a weak D match, TRBD2 (7 bases). In germline, CDR1 is GTSNPN, CDR2 SVGIG (reference sequence). The CDR3 is 16 residues long. With 0 bases removed from V and 5 bases from J, the gap between germline ends came to 17 bases. The CDR3 protein is CAWSVPRGALDNEQFF. The CDR3, as DNA: TGTGCCTGGAGTGTACCCCGGGGGGCCTTAGACAATGAGCAGTTCTTC.

This chain joins TRBV7-6 and TRBJ1-5, with TRBD1 matching 11 bases. The V gene's germline CDR1 is SGHVS and CDR2 FNYEAQ. The J segment lost 3 bases and the V segment lost 2 bases, leaving 9 bases of the junction unmatched. The CDR3 extends over 18 amino acids. The CDR3 region has the DNA TGTGCCAGCAGCTTAATCCCGGGACAGGGGGTTACCAATCAGCCCCAGCATTTT. Amino acids: CASSLIPGQGVTNQPQHF. The complete variable domain, with remaining parts taken from reference TRBV7-6 and TRBJ1-5, reads GAGVSQSPRYKVTKRGQDVALRCDPISGHVSLYWYRQALGQGPEFLTYFNYEAQQDKSGLPNDRFSAERPEGSISTLTIQRTEQRDSAMYRCASSLIPGQGVTNQPQHFGDGTRLSIL.

This sequence joins TRBV7-2 and TRBJ2-1, with TRBD2 as a possible D gene (5 bases). V dropped 5 bases and J dropped 0 bases, with 20 bases sitting between them. The CDR3 has 18 amino acids. CDR1 is SGHTA and CDR2 is FQGNSA in the germline V gene. CDR3 bases: TGTGCCAGCAGCATGGCGGTGGGCGGGCCTCACTCCTACAATGAGCAGTTCTTC. Its translation is CASSMAVGGPHSYNEQFF.

The DNA of the CDR3 is TGTGCCAGCAACCGGGACACGGAACAAGATACGCAGTATTTT. Protein: CASNRDTEQDTQYF. The chain links TRBV9 to TRBJ2-3; tentative D call: TRBD1 (6 bases). This CDR3 comprises 14 residues. Germline loops: CDR1 SGDLS, CDR2 YYNGEE. V shed 6 bases and J shed 5 bases, with 16 bases lying between them.

About this clone: One end of the junction does not line up with germline, which may come from a read error. The gene calls are TRBV25-1 and TRBJ2-1; a weak D match, TRBD2 (6 bases). Germline V gene lookup returns CDR1 MGHDK and CDR2 SYGVNS. The CDR3 consists of 11 residues. CDR3 protein: CASSDPEGEVF. In DNA form, the CDR3 reads TGTGCCAGCAGTGATCCTGAAGGGGAGGTCTTC.

The chain employs TRBV5-5 and TRBJ2-7; D is unresolved. The CDR3 is 15 amino acids. Germline values: CDR1 SGHKS, CDR2 YYEKEE (reference sequence). V lost 2 bases and J 5 bases, leaving 17 bases between the germline ends. CDR3 coding DNA: TGTGCCAGCAGCTTACTCGACTCATACTCACACGAGCAGTACTTC. The encoded protein is CASSLLDSYSHEQYF.